This T cell receptor beta chain was sequenced in a study of cytomegalovirus exposure and HLA in healthy donors. Primers included in the PCR were 60 Vbeta and 13 Jbeta primers. Sequenced by immunoSEQ multiplex PCR; TCRdb stores in-frame clones only, minus some. The sample comprises roughly 150,000 clones, almost 80% of which are singletons, and under 0.8% rests with the top ten. The TCR was taken from a male donor in good health and CMV-seronegative. Sequencing was done on a sample of PBMCs.

CDR3 DNA sequence: TGCGCCAGCAGCCTATCGACCGTAGGAGGAGCTTTCTTT. Translating it yields CASSLSTVGGAFF. The chain couples TRBV5-1 to TRBJ1-1; D gene unclear. The length of the CDR3 is 13 residues. Germline-derived CDR1 and CDR2 are SGHRS and YFSETQ. V dropped 4 bases and J dropped 10 bases, with 17 bases sitting between them.